This entry describes one T cell receptor beta chain. The TCR beta repertoire was assessed by survey-level immunoSEQ sequencing. TCRdb keeps only in-frame clones here, not all; method: immunoSEQ multiplex PCR. This table has under 90,000 clones, just under 95% appearing once. There are 15 residues in the CDR3. Germline V CDR1 and CDR2: SGHTA, FQGTGA. V was cut by 5 bases and J by 1 base, with 9 bases left in between. The receptor comes from a man aged 40-50 years with rheumatoid arthritis. The V and J genes are TRBV7-3 and TRBJ2-6; possibly TRBD1 or TRBD2 for D (5 bases each). The sequencing input was PBMCs. In nucleotides, the CDR3 is TGTGCCAGCAGCCTGGGGGTTTCTGGGGCCAACGTCCTGACTTTC. Protein product: CASSLGVSGANVLTF.